The 15 T cell receptor beta chains below come from one sample, sequenced in a study of beta chain features in type 1 diabetes. Expressed TCRB transcripts got sequenced, as all isolated RNA was reverse transcribed. Sequencing used immunoSEQ multiplex PCR; TCRdb keeps in-frame clones, though not all of them. Here the sample spans 350,000 or so clones, around a fifth being singletons. The sample taken for sequencing was naive CD4+ T cells from blood. The receptors stem from a woman aged 18-29 years in good health.

The chain recombines TRBV28 with TRBJ1-2, with a tentative D call TRBD1 (5 bases). The CDR3 length is 13 residues. Germline CDR1 MDHEN, CDR2 SYDVKM. The V end lost 2 bases, the J end lost 4 bases, and 8 bases lay between the germline ends. The CDR3 loop is CASSLAGGYGYTF. The CDR3 nucleotides are TGTGCCAGCAGTTTAGCCGGGGGCTATGGCTACACCTTC.

Here the CDR3 reads CASSSGTSGTGELFF. For the CDR3, the DNA is TGTGCCAGCAGCTCCGGGACTAGCGGGACCGGGGAGCTGTTTTTT. V is TRBV7-2 and J is TRBJ2-2; 12 nucleotides line up with TRBD2. Germline CDR1 SGHTA, CDR2 FQGNSA. V shed 4 bases and J 5 bases; nucleotides not matched to a gene: 2. The CDR3 is made up of 15 amino acids.

V is TRBV9 and J is TRBJ2-7; D is unclear. V lost 1 base to trimming and J lost 7 bases, with 15 bases between them. Germline values: CDR1 SGDLS, CDR2 YYNGEE. This CDR3 has 14 amino acids. As DNA, the CDR3 is TGTGCCAGCAGCGTATCTATCTCCGCCTGGGAGCAGTACTTC. Residues: CASSVSISAWEQYF.

The chain is built from TRBV21-1 and TRBJ1-5; the table's D call, TRBD1, was not checked against the DNA. TRBV21-1 is assigned pseudogene status. The CDR3 runs to 12 residues. CDR3 coding DNA: TGTGCCAGCAGCAAGGCCAATCAGCCCCAGCATTTT. Translating it yields CASSKANQPQHF.

The V gene is TRBV4-3, the J gene TRBJ2-3; D is uncertain. V was trimmed by 1 base and J by 9 bases, leaving 17 bases between them. Germline loops: CDR1 LGHNA, CDR2 YSLEER. CDR3 length: 15 amino acids. This CDR3 reads CASSQGGGGDGTQYF. The DNA for the CDR3 is TGCGCCAGCAGCCAAGGAGGTGGCGGAGATGGGACGCAGTATTTT.

Only a few counts were recorded for this clone. V is TRBV5-1 and J is TRBJ2-7; 8 nucleotides match TRBD2. The CDR3 runs to 14 residues. Germline assignment: CDR1 SGHRS and CDR2 YFSETQ. V trimming: 4 bases; J trimming: 3 bases; junction bases outside the gene matches: 6. The DNA for the CDR3 is TGCGCCAGCAGCCTTATAGCGGGGCACTACGAGCAGTACTTC. Protein sequence: CASSLIAGHYEQYF.

This chain links TRBV30 with TRBJ2-3; D gene uncertain. The CDR3 extends over 13 amino acids. The V end was cut by 2 bases, the J end by 0 bases, with 6 bases between. Germline lookup yields CDR1 GTSNPN and CDR2 SVGIG (reference sequence). The CDR3 DNA reads as TGTGCCTGGAGTCCCTCTAGCACAGATACGCAGTATTTT. Translation gives CAWSPSSTDTQYF. Full variable domain (outside the CDR3, taken from reference TRBV30 and TRBJ2-3): SQTIHQWPATLVQPVGSPLSLECTVEGTSNPNLYWYRQAAGRGLQLLFYSVGIGQISSEVPQNLSASRPQDRQFILSSKKLLLSDSGFYLCAWSPSSTDTQYFGPGTRLTVL.

This chain connects TRBV7-9 to TRBJ2-7; D remains ambiguous. Deletions cut 1 base from V and 2 bases from J, with 9 bases between. The CDR3 extends over 14 amino acids. The germline V gene encodes CDR1 SEHNR and CDR2 FQNEAQ (reference sequence). The CDR3 sequence: CASSLGEEAYEQYF. Written as DNA, the CDR3 is TGTGCCAGCAGCTTAGGTGAAGAGGCCTACGAGCAGTACTTC.

The chain combines TRBV6-5 with TRBJ2-7; tentatively, D is TRBD1 (5 bases). The CDR3 totals 14 residues. Germline V gene sequence: CDR1 MNHEY, CDR2 SVGAGI. Trimming left V 6 bases short and J 2 bases short, with 14 bases between. The CDR3 protein is CASRRGISAYEQYF. CDR3 nucleotides: TGTGCCAGCAGAAGGGGTATTTCTGCCTACGAGCAGTACTTC.

The table lists this clone with a count of one. The CDR3 loop is CAWGTGGQPQHF. CDR3 in DNA: TGTGCCTGGGGGACAGGGGGACAGCCCCAGCATTTT. The V call is TRBV30, the J call TRBJ1-5, with 11 bases that match TRBD1. V shed 5 bases and J 7 bases; nucleotides not matched to a gene: 1. Germline lookup yields CDR1 GTSNPN and CDR2 SVGIG (reference sequence). The CDR3 has 12 amino acids.

This clone was counted between two and nine times. CDR3 bases: TGCAGCTCCAGACCCGGGACTGCAACTAACTATGGCTACACCTTC. Protein product: CSSRPGTATNYGYTF. The chain couples TRBV29-1 to TRBJ1-2, with a possible D match to TRBD1 (5 bases). CDR1 SQVTM and CDR2 ANQGSEA come from the germline V gene. V was pared by 8 bases and J by 0 bases, with 19 bases between. The CDR3 is made up of 15 amino acids.

The table lists this clone with a few counts. The V call is TRBV7-2, the J call TRBJ1-5; a possible D gene is TRBD1 (6 bases). The V end was cut by 5 bases, the J end by 9 bases, with 14 bases between. This CDR3 has 13 amino acids. Germline CDR1 and CDR2: SGHTA and FQGNSA. CDR3 amino acids: CASSPGGPPPQHF. In nucleotides, the CDR3 is TGTGCCAGCAGCCCGGGGGGGCCACCGCCCCAGCATTTT. The full variable domain, its missing parts supplied by reference TRBV7-2 and TRBJ1-5, is GAGVSQSPSNKVTEKGKDVELRCDPISGHTALYWYRQSLGQGLEFLIYFQGNSAPDKSGLPSDRFSAERTGGSVSTLTIQRTQQEDSAVYLCASSPGGPPPQHFGDGTRLSIL.

This clone has more than one count but fewer than ten. One end of the junction varies from germline; a read error may be responsible. This chain joins TRBV7-7 and TRBJ2-5, with 10 bases identical to TRBD1. This CDR3 spans 15 amino acids. Per germline, CDR1 SSHAT and CDR2 FNYEAQ (reference sequence). CDR3 sequence: CASSMGQGKGETQYF. The CDR3 bases are TGTGCTAGCAGCATGGGACAGGGGAAAGGAGAGACCCAGTACTTC.

This clone appeared once. The chain carries TRBV19 and TRBJ2-3; perhaps TRBD2 as D (7 bases). This CDR3 has 14 residues. V was trimmed by 7 bases and J by 2 bases, leaving 13 bases between them. The germline CDR1 and CDR2 sequences are LNHDA and SQIVND (reference sequence). The CDR3 protein is CASTTGGSTDTQYF. For the CDR3, the DNA is TGTGCCAGTACCACGGGGGGCTCCACAGATACGCAGTATTTT.

The chain joins TRBV6-1 to TRBJ2-7; no definite D call. CDR1 and CDR2 from the germline V gene are MNHNS and SASEGT. With 2 bases removed from V and 2 bases from J, the gap between germline ends came to 13 bases. The CDR3 runs 15 residues. CDR3 in amino acids: CASSEYAGFTYEQYF. The CDR3 DNA reads TGTGCCAGCAGTGAATATGCAGGATTCACCTACGAGCAGTACTTC.